This is a list of T cell receptor beta chains from one sample in a study of cytotoxic CD8 clonotypes in ibrutinib-treated CLL. The data were produced by immunoSEQ multiplex PCR, yet TCRdb's version contains in-frame clones alone and is incomplete. The sample has 150,000 or so clones, 70% to 80% seen once. This material consisted of PBMCs, taken after 12 months of ibrutinib treatment. These receptors were taken from a human donor with chronic lymphocytic leukemia. Each CDR3 is given with its conserved first and last residue. D genes are given only for firm matches. Expanded clones get a size class; other rows say once, few or many, or leave the size out.

D gene: -; V gene: TRBV4-2; J gene: TRBJ2-7; clone size: -; CDR3 DNA: TGTGCCAGCAGCCAAGAAATCGGTAGGGGCGAGCAGTACTTC; CDR3 protein: CASSQEIGRGEQYF
D gene: -; V gene: TRBV6-6; J gene: TRBJ2-3; clone size: -; CDR3 DNA: TGTGCCAGCAGTTACTCAGGGGGAGCGCCAGATACGCAGTATTTT; CDR3 protein: CASSYSGGAPDTQYF
D gene: -; V gene: TRBV7-9; J gene: TRBJ1-1; clone size: -; CDR3 DNA: TGTGCCAGCAGCTTAGCTGGGCGCCCCATGAACACTGAAGCTTTCTTT; CDR3 protein: CASSLAGRPMNTEAFF
D gene: TRBD1; V gene: TRBV5-1; J gene: TRBJ2-6; clone size: -; CDR3 DNA: TGCGCCAGCAGGTCCCCGGGACAGGCTCGGGGCGGGGCCAACGTCCTGACTTTC; CDR3 protein: CASRSPGQARGGANVLTF
D gene: -; V gene: TRBV11-2; J gene: TRBJ1-4; clone size: -; CDR3 DNA: TGTGCCAGCAGCTTTGAGGGGATATATGAAAAACTGTTTTTT; CDR3 protein: CASSFEGIYEKLFF
D gene: TRBD1; V gene: TRBV11-1; J gene: TRBJ2-7; clone size: -; CDR3 DNA: TGTGCCAGCAGCTCGGACAGGAACTCCTACGAGCAGTACTTC; CDR3 protein: CASSSDRNSYEQYF
D gene: -; V gene: TRBV6-1; J gene: TRBJ2-7; clone size: once; CDR3 DNA: TGTGCCAGCAGTGAAGCGCTTGGGGCCGGTGACCTAACCTACGAGCAGTACTTC; CDR3 protein: CASSEALGAGDLTYEQYF
D gene: TRBD1; V gene: TRBV6-6; J gene: TRBJ2-5; clone size: -; CDR3 DNA: TGTGCCAGCAGTAACGACAGGGTGACCCAGTACTTC; CDR3 protein: CASSNDRVTQYF
D gene: TRBD1; V gene: TRBV10-3; J gene: TRBJ2-1; clone size: -; CDR3 DNA: TGTGCCACAGGACAGGGGCTTTTCTCCACTGAGCAGTTCTTC; CDR3 protein: CATGQGLFSTEQFF
D gene: -; V gene: TRBV15; J gene: TRBJ1-2; clone size: many; CDR3 DNA: TGTGCCACCTCAAAGTCCAGGGAGGTGGGTGGCTACACCTTC; CDR3 protein: CATSKSREVGGYTF
D gene: TRBD1; V gene: TRBV29-1; J gene: TRBJ2-7; clone size: many; CDR3 DNA: TGCAGCGTTGCGACAGGGAACTACGAGCAGTACTTC; CDR3 protein: CSVATGNYEQYF
D gene: -; V gene: TRBV5-6; J gene: TRBJ1-1; clone size: many; CDR3 DNA: TGTGCCAGCAGCCAGGGAGTAACTGAAGCTTTCTTT; CDR3 protein: CASSQGVTEAFF
D gene: -; V gene: TRBV15; J gene: TRBJ2-5; clone size: -; CDR3 DNA: TGTGCCACCAGCCAATCATGGGGAGAGACCCAGTACTTC; CDR3 protein: CATSQSWGETQYF
D gene: TRBD1; V gene: TRBV11-2; J gene: TRBJ1-5; clone size: -; CDR3 DNA: TGTGCCAGCAGCTTAACGCAGGGGGATCAGCCCCAGCATTTT; CDR3 protein: CASSLTQGDQPQHF
D gene: TRBD2; V gene: TRBV19; J gene: TRBJ2-4; clone size: -; CDR3 DNA: TGTGCCAGTAGTATGACTAGCGGACTGGCCAAAAACATTCAGTACTTC; CDR3 protein: CASSMTSGLAKNIQYF
D gene: -; V gene: TRBV7-2; J gene: TRBJ2-7; clone size: -; CDR3 DNA: TGTGCCAGCAGCCCCCGGTCGGGGACCCCCTACGAGCAGTACTTC; CDR3 protein: CASSPRSGTPYEQYF
D gene: TRBD2; V gene: TRBV7-3; J gene: TRBJ2-1; clone size: -; CDR3 DNA: TGTGCCAGCAGCTTAAGACTAGCGGGAGATGAGCAGTTCTTC; CDR3 protein: CASSLRLAGDEQFF
D gene: TRBD1; V gene: TRBV7-9; J gene: TRBJ1-4; clone size: -; CDR3 DNA: TGTGCCAGCAGCCCTGGGACAGGAGTGTCGGAAAAACTGTTTTTT; CDR3 protein: CASSPGTGVSEKLFF
D gene: -; V gene: TRBV7-2; J gene: TRBJ1-1; clone size: few; CDR3 DNA: TGTGCCAGCAGCAAGGGGGGGGTGAACACTGAAGCTTTCTTT; CDR3 protein: CASSKGGVNTEAFF
D gene: -; V gene: TRBV5-1; J gene: TRBJ2-2; clone size: once; CDR3 DNA: TGCGCCAGCAGCTTGGAGGGAGTCGCGAACACCGGGGAGCTGTTTTTT; CDR3 protein: CASSLEGVANTGELFF
D gene: -; V gene: TRBV28; J gene: TRBJ2-7; clone size: -; CDR3 DNA: TGTGCCAGCATTGGCTCCCTCTCCTACGAGCAGTACTTC; CDR3 protein: CASIGSLSYEQYF
D gene: -; V gene: TRBV28; J gene: TRBJ2-7; clone size: -; CDR3 DNA: TGTGCCAGCGGGGGCTCCTACGAGCAGTACTTC; CDR3 protein: CASGGSYEQYF
D gene: TRBD2; V gene: TRBV5-1; J gene: TRBJ2-5; clone size: -; CDR3 DNA: TGCGCCAGCAGCTTGGGTTGGACAGGATTCAGCGGGGGGTCAGAGACCCAGTACTTC; CDR3 protein: CASSLGWTGFSGGSETQYF
D gene: TRBD1; V gene: TRBV28; J gene: TRBJ2-7; clone size: once; CDR3 DNA: TGTGCCAGCAGGAGGGACAGCTACGAGCAGTACTTC; CDR3 protein: CASRRDSYEQYF
D gene: TRBD1; V gene: TRBV10-3; J gene: TRBJ1-6; clone size: -; CDR3 DNA: TGTGCCATCAGTGTGGGACAGGGAGGTTCACCCCTCCACTTT; CDR3 protein: CAISVGQGGSPLHF
D gene: TRBD1; V gene: TRBV4-1; J gene: TRBJ1-5; clone size: -; CDR3 DNA: TGCGCCAGCAGCCAAACCACAGGGGGCAATCAGCCCCAGCATTTT; CDR3 protein: CASSQTTGGNQPQHF
D gene: -; V gene: TRBV14; J gene: TRBJ1-1; clone size: -; CDR3 DNA: TGTGCCAGCAGCCTGGATGTGGTTAGCACTGAAGCTTTCTTT; CDR3 protein: CASSLDVVSTEAFF
D gene: -; V gene: TRBV6-5; J gene: TRBJ1-4; clone size: -; CDR3 DNA: TGTGCCAGCAGTTACTCCTCCGGGGTAGGGGGAGAAAAACTGTTTTTT; CDR3 protein: CASSYSSGVGGEKLFF
D gene: TRBD1; V gene: TRBV7-6; J gene: TRBJ2-7; clone size: -; CDR3 DNA: TGTGCCAGCAGCTCCGGGACAGGGAGCTACGAGCAGTACTTC; CDR3 protein: CASSSGTGSYEQYF
D gene: TRBD2; V gene: TRBV5-6; J gene: TRBJ2-3; clone size: -; CDR3 DNA: TGTGCCAGCAGCTCCCCTAGCGGGGGGCTTCTGGATACGCAGTATTTT; CDR3 protein: CASSSPSGGLLDTQYF
D gene: -; V gene: TRBV10-3; J gene: TRBJ2-1; clone size: -; CDR3 DNA: TGTGCCATGGGGGGCAGGGGTAGCAATGAGCAGTTCTTC; CDR3 protein: CAMGGRGSNEQFF
D gene: -; V gene: TRBV9; J gene: TRBJ2-7; clone size: -; CDR3 DNA: TGTGCCAGCAGCCCCGCCGGGTACTACGAGCAGTACTTC; CDR3 protein: CASSPAGYYEQYF
D gene: -; V gene: TRBV2; J gene: TRBJ1-6; clone size: -; CDR3 DNA: TGTGCCAGCAGTCAGGGCGAGGATTCACCCCTCCACTTT; CDR3 protein: CASSQGEDSPLHF
D gene: -; V gene: TRBV9; J gene: TRBJ2-3; clone size: once; CDR3 DNA: TGTGCCAGCAGCGTAGTCATGGGGGGCCCGCAGTATTTT; CDR3 protein: CASSVVMGGPQYF
D gene: TRBD1; V gene: TRBV13; J gene: TRBJ2-7; clone size: -; CDR3 DNA: TGTGCCAGCAGCTTAACAGGACAGGGGGCCTACGAGCAGTACTTC; CDR3 protein: CASSLTGQGAYEQYF
D gene: -; V gene: TRBV5-6; J gene: TRBJ2-5; clone size: medium-sized; CDR3 DNA: TGTGCCAGCAGCTTCGGCAGCCAAGAGACCCAGTACTTC; CDR3 protein: CASSFGSQETQYF
D gene: TRBD1; V gene: TRBV6-1; J gene: TRBJ2-5; clone size: -; CDR3 DNA: TGTGCCAGCAGTGAAGTTGGGACAGGGATAGGAGAGACCCAGTACTTC; CDR3 protein: CASSEVGTGIGETQYF
D gene: -; V gene: TRBV13; J gene: TRBJ1-1; clone size: few; CDR3 DNA: TGTGCCAGCAGCTTAGATCTGGGACGGCGGGCTCGAACTGAAGCTTTCTTT; CDR3 protein: CASSLDLGRRARTEAFF
D gene: -; V gene: TRBV7-9; J gene: TRBJ1-1; clone size: -; CDR3 DNA: TGTGCCAGCAGCTTAGGGGTGGACAGTATATCGAACACTGAAGCTTTCTTT; CDR3 protein: CASSLGVDSISNTEAFF
D gene: TRBD2; V gene: TRBV4-3; J gene: TRBJ2-7; clone size: -; CDR3 DNA: TGCGCCAGCAGCCAAGAAGGGACTAGCGTATCCTACGAGCAGTACTTC; CDR3 protein: CASSQEGTSVSYEQYF
D gene: TRBD2; V gene: TRBV5-5; J gene: TRBJ2-1; clone size: few; CDR3 DNA: TGTGCCAGAAGCTTGGCCACCAGCGGGAAACACGAGGATGAGCAGTTCTTC; CDR3 protein: CARSLATSGKHEDEQFF
D gene: -; V gene: TRBV7-3; J gene: TRBJ1-3; clone size: once; CDR3 DNA: TGTGCCAGCAGCTTAAGGGGCTCGGAGGCTGGAAGCACCATATATTTT; CDR3 protein: CASSLRGSEAGSTIYF
D gene: -; V gene: TRBV19; J gene: TRBJ2-7; clone size: -; CDR3 DNA: TGTGCCAGTAGTTGGGAGGAAGGGGCCTACGAGCAGTACTTC; CDR3 protein: CASSWEEGAYEQYF
D gene: -; V gene: TRBV7-2; J gene: TRBJ2-7; clone size: -; CDR3 DNA: TGTGTCAGCAGCTTAGCGGCCGGCGGGTCATACGAGCAGTACTTC; CDR3 protein: CVSSLAAGGSYEQYF
D gene: -; V gene: TRBV7-2; J gene: TRBJ2-1; clone size: -; CDR3 DNA: TGTGCCAGCAGCACCCGGGGGTGGACAGTCTCCTACAATGAGCAGTTCTTC; CDR3 protein: CASSTRGWTVSYNEQFF
D gene: TRBD1; V gene: TRBV5-1; J gene: TRBJ1-2; clone size: -; CDR3 DNA: TGCGCCAGCAGCGCGTCCCGGGACAGGGTAGGGATCTATGGCTACACCTTC; CDR3 protein: CASSASRDRVGIYGYTF
D gene: -; V gene: TRBV28; J gene: TRBJ1-5; clone size: many; CDR3 DNA: TGTGCCAGCAGTACCACCTATCAGCCCCAGCATTTT; CDR3 protein: CASSTTYQPQHF
D gene: TRBD2; V gene: TRBV7-9; J gene: TRBJ2-1; clone size: -; CDR3 DNA: TGTGCCAGCAGCTTATTCGAGCCCGGGACTAGTTCCTACAATGAGCAGTTCTTC; CDR3 protein: CASSLFEPGTSSYNEQFF